This T cell receptor (beta chain) stems from a study of blood T cells in healthy people across ages. General observations from the study: Unknown CMV status may confound age-related changes in expanded clones. Relative to aged donors, long-lived donors carried more naive CD4+ cells and displayed higher diversity. It was held that the diversity estimates obtained from one million T cells were underestimates.

CDR1 is SGHAT, CDR2 FQDESV, per germline (reference sequence). Trimming pared 5 bases from V and 3 bases from J, leaving 11 bases between. This CDR3 comprises 13 residues. As to this clonotype: Its matching antigen is unknown.

In each sample, at least 6 million PBMCs were isolated. Primers used in a second PCR of roughly 6 to 11 cycles were a sample-barcoded 5' primer and a J-beta primer mix. TCRdb recomputed calls from the 5' RACE reads with MiXCR, one row per CDR3 protein. The data show about 830,000 distinct CDR3 sequences, around two thirds seen once. The chain has TRBV11-1 and TRBJ2-7; maybe TRBD1 (5 bases). The clonotype originates from a man aged 30 to 39 in good health. The sample consisted of blood. The CDR3 sequence: CASSRPGYYEQYF. The DNA of the CDR3 is TGTGCCAGCAGCAGACCAGGGTACTACGAGCAGTACTTC.